This passage covers 20 T cell receptor beta chains from one sample sequenced in a study of T cell responses to AZD1222 COVID-19 vaccine. Clones were read by immunoSEQ multiplex PCR, and TCRdb kept only the in-frame ones, dropping some. The table lists about 180,000 clones, 70% to 90% of them singletons. Material: peripheral blood, obtained on day 0 of AZD1222 vaccination. These receptor sequences come from an adult in good health.

This rearrangement joins TRBV5-4 to TRBJ2-3; D remains ambiguous. The CDR3 runs to 14 residues. CDR1 is SGHNT, CDR2 YYREEE, per germline (reference sequence). V shed 1 base and J shed 2 bases, with 8 bases lying between them. The CDR3 nucleotides read TGTGCCAGCAGCTTGACGGACCCCACAGATACGCAGTATTTT. It specifies CASSLTDPTDTQYF. Full variable domain (remainder filled in from reference TRBV5-4 and TRBJ2-3): ETGVTQSPTHLIKTRGQQVTLRCSSQSGHNTVSWYQQALGQGPQFIFQYYREEENGRGNFPPRFSGLQFPNYSSELNVNALELDDSALYLCASSLTDPTDTQYFGPGTRLTVL.

The chain employs TRBV9 and TRBJ1-1; 7 nucleotides agree with TRBD1. V was clipped by 2 bases and J by 4 bases; unmatched bases: 5. The CDR3 contains 14 residues. CDR1 and CDR2 (germline): SGDLS, YYNGEE. CDR3 loop: CASSVAGGGTEAFF. The CDR3 DNA sequence: TGTGCCAGCAGCGTTGCAGGGGGAGGCACTGAAGCTTTCTTT.

The genes are TRBV6-2 or TRBV6-3 and TRBJ2-5; D gene ambiguous. Per germline, CDR1 MNHEY and CDR2 SVGEGT. The CDR3 is 14 amino acids. Trimming left V 0 bases short and J 7 bases short, with 12 bases between. The CDR3 DNA is TGTGCCAGCAGTTACTCGAGGCAGTACGGGACCCAGTACTTC. Translated, it gives CASSYSRQYGTQYF.

This clone came up a few times. V usage is TRBV7-3 and J usage is TRBJ1-6; D is undetermined. V was shortened by 5 bases and J by 6 bases, with 11 bases between the two germline ends. This CDR3 has 14 amino acids. Germline loops: CDR1 SGHTA, CDR2 FQGTGA. The CDR3 nucleotides are TGTGCCAGCAGCATCAGGAGTGTTAATTCACCCCTCCACTTT. Its translation: CASSIRSVNSPLHF. Together with reference TRBV7-3 and TRBJ1-6, the CDR3 gives the full variable domain: GAGVSQTPSNKVTEKGKYVELRCDPISGHTALYWYRQSLGQGPEFLIYFQGTGAADDSGLPNDRFFAVRPEGSVSTLKIQRTERGDSAVYLCASSIRSVNSPLHFGNGTRLTVT.

This clone was seen a single time. The rearrangement links TRBV25-1 to TRBJ2-5; D possibly corresponds to TRBD2 (6 bases). Germline V gene lookup returns CDR1 MGHDK and CDR2 SYGVNS. The CDR3 covers 14 residues. V lost 1 base, J lost 4 bases, and 10 bases lay in between. This CDR3 reads CASSEWGSGETQYF. CDR3 bases: TGTGCCAGCAGTGAATGGGGTAGCGGAGAGACCCAGTACTTC.

V usage is TRBV18 and J usage is TRBJ1-6; 7 bases are shared with TRBD1. CDR3 length: 15 residues. The ends lost 2 bases at V and 7 bases at J; junction bases unmatched: 5. Per germline, CDR1 KGHSH and CDR2 LQKENI. CDR3 sequence: CASSPNPGGNSPLHF. The CDR3 bases are TGTGCCAGCTCACCAAACCCAGGGGGGAATTCACCCCTCCACTTT.

The chain has TRBV30 and TRBJ1-2; tentative D call: TRBD1 (5 bases). The CDR3 has 11 amino acids. V lost 5 bases and J 7 bases, leaving 11 bases between the germline ends. CDR1 is GTSNPN and CDR2 is SVGIG in the germline V gene (reference sequence). CDR3: CAWGHGSGYTF. CDR3 coding DNA: TGTGCCTGGGGACATGGGAGTGGCTACACCTTC.

The CDR3 is CASRRRGYNEQFF. CDR3 coding DNA: TGTGCCAGCAGGCGCCGGGGGTACAATGAGCAGTTCTTC. The chain links TRBV7-2 to TRBJ2-1, with D maybe TRBD2 (6 bases). Per germline, CDR1 SGHTA and CDR2 FQGNSA. Deletions cut 6 bases from V and 4 bases from J, with 10 bases between. The CDR3 is made up of 13 amino acids.

The chain recombines TRBV7-8 with TRBJ2-1, with 9 bases fitting TRBD2. The V segment lost 5 bases and the J segment 12 bases; nucleotides outside the gene matches: 14. The germline V gene encodes CDR1 SGHVS and CDR2 FQNEAQ. This CDR3 is 15 amino acids long. The CDR3 sequence is CASSTQLAGPSVQFF. CDR3 DNA sequence: TGTGCCAGCAGCACCCAACTAGCGGGCCCCTCTGTGCAGTTCTTC.

This clone was detected only once. The chain links TRBV23-1 to TRBJ2-5; TRBD2 is a possible D gene (6 bases). TRBV23-1 is placed among ORFs of uncertain function. This CDR3 contains 16 residues. The V gene lost 1 base and the J gene lost 4 bases, with 16 bases spanning the gap. The CDR3 sequence is CASSQWGERGGETQYF. The CDR3 DNA sequence: TGCGCCAGCAGTCAATGGGGGGAGAGGGGCGGAGAGACCCAGTACTTC.

The gene calls are TRBV10-3 and TRBJ1-6; unclear D gene. The germline V gene has CDR1 ENHRY and CDR2 SYGVKD. Trimming cost V 2 bases and J 4 bases, with 6 bases left between them. The CDR3 contains 14 residues. CDR3 residues: CAISEVEYNSPLHF. DNA of the CDR3: TGTGCCATCAGTGAGGTGGAGTATAATTCACCCCTCCACTTT.

The chain carries TRBV5-6 and TRBJ2-7, with D unresolved. The germline CDR1 and CDR2 sequences are SGHDT and YYEEEE. There are 12 residues in the CDR3. Between the trimmed V and J ends, which lost 0 bases and 4 bases, there was a span of 5 bases. CDR3 region: CASSLGLYEQYV. In nucleotides, the CDR3 is TGTGCCAGCAGCTTGGGGCTTTACGAGCAGTACGTC.

The J gene is TRBJ2-1, the V gene TRBV5-4; 9 nucleotides match TRBD1. V gave up 0 bases and J gave up 1 base; unmatched junction bases: 2. CDR3 length equals 16 residues. CDR1 and CDR2 (germline): SGHNT, YYREEE (reference sequence). In nucleotides, the CDR3 is TGTGCCAGCAGCTTGGCCGGGACAGGGTCCTACAATGAGCAGTTCTTC. This sequence encodes CASSLAGTGSYNEQFF.

The chain recombines TRBV3-1 (or the pseudogene TRBV3-2) with TRBJ2-5; TRBD2 might be the D (6 bases). This CDR3 contains 16 residues. CDR1 and CDR2 (germline): LGHDT, YNNKEL (reference sequence). V lost 1 base to trimming and J lost 5 bases, with 17 bases between them. CDR3: CASSQVLRSGQETQYF. For the CDR3, the DNA is TGTGCCAGCAGCCAAGTTCTCAGGAGCGGGCAGGAGACCCAGTACTTC.

V is TRBV18 and J is TRBJ2-7, with D perhaps matching TRBD1 (5 bases). CDR3 length: 13 residues. V was clipped by 6 bases and J by 5 bases, with 14 bases between them. From germline, CDR1 is KGHSH and CDR2 LQKENI. In DNA form, the CDR3 reads TGTGCCAGCTCCCAAGACAGCCTTAACGAGCAGTACTTC. It is translated as CASSQDSLNEQYF.

This chain joins TRBV7-9 and TRBJ2-7, with TRBD1 identical over 7 bases. The CDR3 covers 13 residues. Germline values: CDR1 SEHNR, CDR2 FQNEAQ (reference sequence). V was clipped by 5 bases and J by 4 bases; unmatched bases: 5. Here the CDR3 DNA reads TGTGCCAGCAGCGGATGGACAGGATACGAGCAGTACTTC. The encoded protein is CASSGWTGYEQYF.

V gene TRBV2 combines with J gene TRBJ1-6; D not resolved. From germline, CDR1 is SNHLY and CDR2 FYNNEI. The CDR3 consists of 15 residues. V gave up 7 bases and J gave up 3 bases, with 13 bases separating them. This chain's CDR3 is CASNPTGNYNSPLHF. CDR3 bases: TGTGCCAGCAACCCCACGGGGAACTATAATTCACCCCTCCACTTT.

This chain connects TRBV29-1 to TRBJ2-3, with a possible D match to TRBD2 (6 bases). Germline V gene sequence: CDR1 SQVTM, CDR2 ANQGSEA. The CDR3 extends over 14 amino acids. V was shortened by 2 bases and J by 3 bases, with 12 bases between the two germline ends. The CDR3 nucleotides are TGCAGCGTTGAAAATGCGGGATCAACAGATACGCAGTATTTT. Residues: CSVENAGSTDTQYF.

A few counts support this clone. The rearrangement links TRBV6-5 to TRBJ1-4; 8 bases match TRBD1. This CDR3 spans 15 amino acids. Germline lookup yields CDR1 MNHEY and CDR2 SVGAGI. V was pared by 0 bases and J by 7 bases, with 4 bases of the junction left unmatched. CDR3 in DNA: TGTGCCAGCAGTTACTCTGGACAGGGTAGTGAAAAACTGTTTTTT. Protein sequence: CASSYSGQGSEKLFF.

This chain links TRBV9 with TRBJ1-2; 8 positions agree with TRBD1. The ends lost 5 bases at V and 1 base at J; junction bases unmatched: 7. CDR1 and CDR2 from the germline V gene are SGDLS and YYNGEE. The CDR3 contains 15 residues. CDR3 residues: CASRGGTGDNYGYTF. Here the CDR3 DNA reads TGTGCCAGCAGAGGGGGGACAGGAGATAACTATGGCTACACCTTC.